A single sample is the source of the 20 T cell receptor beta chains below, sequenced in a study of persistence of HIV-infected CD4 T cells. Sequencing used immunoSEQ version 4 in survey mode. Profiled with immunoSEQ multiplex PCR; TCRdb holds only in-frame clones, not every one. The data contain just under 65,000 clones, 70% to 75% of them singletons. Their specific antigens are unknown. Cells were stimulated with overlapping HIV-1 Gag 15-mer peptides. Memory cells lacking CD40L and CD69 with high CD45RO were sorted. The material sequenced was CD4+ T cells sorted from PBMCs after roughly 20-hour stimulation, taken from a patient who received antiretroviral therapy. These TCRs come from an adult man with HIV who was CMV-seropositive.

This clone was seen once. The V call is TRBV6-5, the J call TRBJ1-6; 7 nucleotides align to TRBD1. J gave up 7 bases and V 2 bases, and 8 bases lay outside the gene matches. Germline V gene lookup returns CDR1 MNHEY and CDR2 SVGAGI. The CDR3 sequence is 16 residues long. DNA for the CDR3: TGTGCCAGCAGTTACGACCGGGGACAGACAAATTCACCCCTCCACTTT. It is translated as CASSYDRGQTNSPLHF.

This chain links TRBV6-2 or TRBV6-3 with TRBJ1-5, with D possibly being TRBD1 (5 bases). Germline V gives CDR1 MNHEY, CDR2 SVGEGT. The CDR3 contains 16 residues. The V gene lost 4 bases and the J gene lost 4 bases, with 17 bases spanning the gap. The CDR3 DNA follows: TGTGCCAGCAGTTTTGACGGGACCGGGAGGAATCAGCCCCAGCATTTT. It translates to CASSFDGTGRNQPQHF.

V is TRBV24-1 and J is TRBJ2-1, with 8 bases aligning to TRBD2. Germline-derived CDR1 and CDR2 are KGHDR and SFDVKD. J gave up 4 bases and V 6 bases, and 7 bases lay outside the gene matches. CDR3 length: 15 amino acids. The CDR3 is CATSRSGGLYNEQFF. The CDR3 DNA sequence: TGTGCCACCAGTCGAAGCGGGGGCCTTTACAATGAGCAGTTCTTC.

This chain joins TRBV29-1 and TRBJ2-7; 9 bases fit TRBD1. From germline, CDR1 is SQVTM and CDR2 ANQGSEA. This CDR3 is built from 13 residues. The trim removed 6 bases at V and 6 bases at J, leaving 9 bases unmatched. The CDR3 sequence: CSVAGTGPIEQYF. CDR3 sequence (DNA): TGCAGCGTGGCCGGGACAGGGCCTATCGAGCAGTACTTC.

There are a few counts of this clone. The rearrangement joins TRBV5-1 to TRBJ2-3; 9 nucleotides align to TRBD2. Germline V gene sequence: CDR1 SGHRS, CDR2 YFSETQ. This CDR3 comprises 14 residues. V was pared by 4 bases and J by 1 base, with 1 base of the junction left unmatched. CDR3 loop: CASSVAGGTDTQYF. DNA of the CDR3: TGCGCCAGCAGCGTAGCGGGGGGCACAGATACGCAGTATTTT.

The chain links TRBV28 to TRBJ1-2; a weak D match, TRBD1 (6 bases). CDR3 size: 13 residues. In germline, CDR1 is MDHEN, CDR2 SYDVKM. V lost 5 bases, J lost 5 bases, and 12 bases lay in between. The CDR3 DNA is TGTGCCAGCAGTCCAATTCAGGGGTATGGCTACACCTTC. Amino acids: CASSPIQGYGYTF.

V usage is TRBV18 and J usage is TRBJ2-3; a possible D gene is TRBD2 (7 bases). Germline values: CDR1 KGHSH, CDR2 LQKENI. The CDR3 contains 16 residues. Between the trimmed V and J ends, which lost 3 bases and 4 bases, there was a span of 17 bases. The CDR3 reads CASSPTSQGRADTQYF. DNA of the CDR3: TGTGCCAGCTCACCGACTAGCCAGGGGAGGGCAGATACGCAGTATTTT.

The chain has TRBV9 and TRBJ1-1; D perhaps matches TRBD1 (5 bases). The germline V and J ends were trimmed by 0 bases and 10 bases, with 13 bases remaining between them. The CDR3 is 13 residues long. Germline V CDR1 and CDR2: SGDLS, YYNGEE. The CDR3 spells CASSVAGGDRAFF. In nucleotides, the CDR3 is TGTGCCAGCAGCGTAGCGGGAGGGGATCGAGCTTTCTTT.

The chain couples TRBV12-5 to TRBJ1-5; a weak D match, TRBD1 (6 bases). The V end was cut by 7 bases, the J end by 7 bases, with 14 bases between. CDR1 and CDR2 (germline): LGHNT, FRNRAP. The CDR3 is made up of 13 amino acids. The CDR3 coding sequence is TGTGCTAGTGAAGTAGGGGGAGGGCAGCCCCAGCATTTT. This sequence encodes CASEVGGGQPQHF.

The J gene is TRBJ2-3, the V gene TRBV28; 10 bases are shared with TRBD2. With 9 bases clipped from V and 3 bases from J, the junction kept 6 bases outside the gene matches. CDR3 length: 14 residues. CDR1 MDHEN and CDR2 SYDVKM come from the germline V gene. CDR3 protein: CASSSGGATDTQYF. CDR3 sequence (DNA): TGTGCCAGTTCAAGCGGGGGGGCGACAGATACGCAGTATTTT.

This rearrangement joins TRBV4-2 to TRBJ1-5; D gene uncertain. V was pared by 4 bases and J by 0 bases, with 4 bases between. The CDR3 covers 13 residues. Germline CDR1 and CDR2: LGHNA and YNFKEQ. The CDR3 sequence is CASSPFSNQPQHF. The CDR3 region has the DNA TGTGCCAGCAGCCCCTTTAGCAATCAGCCCCAGCATTTT.

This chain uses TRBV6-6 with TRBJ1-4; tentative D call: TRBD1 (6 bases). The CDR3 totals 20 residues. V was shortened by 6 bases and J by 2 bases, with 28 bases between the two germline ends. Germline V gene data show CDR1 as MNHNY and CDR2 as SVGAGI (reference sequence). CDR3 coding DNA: TGTGCCAGCAGCTCCTCAGGTGTGGCGGGGGGGGCCGGTACTAATGAAAAACTGTTTTTT. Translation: CASSSSGVAGGAGTNEKLFF.

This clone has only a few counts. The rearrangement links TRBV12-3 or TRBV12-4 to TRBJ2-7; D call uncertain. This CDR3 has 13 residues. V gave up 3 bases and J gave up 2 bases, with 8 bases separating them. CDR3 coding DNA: TGTGCCAGCAGTTTTTCTGGACCCTACGAGCAGTACTTC. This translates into CASSFSGPYEQYF.

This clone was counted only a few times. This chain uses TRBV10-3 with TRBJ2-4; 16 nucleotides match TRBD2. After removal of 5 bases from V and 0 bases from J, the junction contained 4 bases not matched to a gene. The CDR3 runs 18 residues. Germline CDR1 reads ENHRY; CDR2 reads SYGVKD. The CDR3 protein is CAISPGLAGGLAKNIQYF. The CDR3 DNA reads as TGTGCCATCAGTCCGGGACTAGCGGGGGGGCTAGCCAAAAACATTCAGTACTTC.

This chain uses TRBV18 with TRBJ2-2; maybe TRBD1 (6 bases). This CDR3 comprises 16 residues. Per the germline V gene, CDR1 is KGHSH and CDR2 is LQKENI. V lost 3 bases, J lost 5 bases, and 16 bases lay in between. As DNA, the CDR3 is TGTGCCAGCTCACCGCGTACAGGGACGGGAACCGGGGAGCTGTTTTTT. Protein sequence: CASSPRTGTGTGELFF. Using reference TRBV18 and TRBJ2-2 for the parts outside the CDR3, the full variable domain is NAGVMQNPRHLVRRRGQEARLRCSPMKGHSHVYWYRQLPEEGLKFMVYLQKENIIDESGMPKERFSAEFPKEGPSILRIQQVVRGDSAAYFCASSPRTGTGTGELFFGEGSRLTVL.

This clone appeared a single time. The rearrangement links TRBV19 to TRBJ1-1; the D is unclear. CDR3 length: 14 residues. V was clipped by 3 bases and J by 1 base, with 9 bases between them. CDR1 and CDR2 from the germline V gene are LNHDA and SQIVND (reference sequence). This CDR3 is CASSMYSSNTEAFF. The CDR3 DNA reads TGTGCCAGTAGTATGTACAGCTCGAACACTGAAGCTTTCTTT.

The CDR3 bases are TGTGCCAGTTTCGGGATCTCTGGAAACACCATATATTTT. This translates into CASFGISGNTIYF. The chain is built from TRBV19 and TRBJ1-3; D remains ambiguous. Between the trimmed V and J ends, which lost 8 bases and 0 bases, there was a span of 8 bases. The CDR3 spans 13 residues. Germline assignment: CDR1 LNHDA and CDR2 SQIVND (reference sequence).

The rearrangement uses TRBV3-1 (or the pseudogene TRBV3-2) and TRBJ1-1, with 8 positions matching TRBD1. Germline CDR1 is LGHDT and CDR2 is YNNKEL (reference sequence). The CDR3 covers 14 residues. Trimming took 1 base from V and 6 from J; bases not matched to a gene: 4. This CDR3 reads CASSQAGGYSEAFF. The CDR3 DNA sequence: TGTGCCAGCAGCCAAGCAGGGGGCTACTCTGAAGCTTTCTTT.

The DNA of the CDR3 is TGTGCCAGCAGTCCCGCTAACAGGGATTCACCCCTCCACTTT. Translating it yields CASSPANRDSPLHF. The rearrangement uses TRBV2 and TRBJ1-6; possible D gene TRBD1, 6 bases. The V and J ends lost 5 bases and 8 bases respectively, with 13 bases between them. The CDR3 runs to 14 residues. Germline V gene data show CDR1 as SNHLY and CDR2 as FYNNEI.

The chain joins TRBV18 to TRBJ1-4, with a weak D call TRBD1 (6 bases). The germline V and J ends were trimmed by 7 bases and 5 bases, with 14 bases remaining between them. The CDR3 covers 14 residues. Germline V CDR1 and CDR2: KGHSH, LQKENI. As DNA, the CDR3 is TGTGCCAGCTTCGATGGACAGTCCAATGAAAAACTGTTTTTT. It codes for CASFDGQSNEKLFF.